The sequence of this TCR beta chain was determined in a study of T cells in Graves' hyperthyroidism and ophthalmopathy. Thyroid ultrasound and orbital computed tomography, with clinical symptoms and serum thyroxine and TRAb, informed diagnoses. RNA transcripts served as the template for amplifying TCR beta CDR3 regions. HTBI primers were used for first-round RT-PCR of the TCR CDR3. TCRdb re-called the multiplex PCR reads with MiXCR, one entry per CDR3 protein. Of hundreds of thousands of distinct CDR3 sequences listed, 18% are singletons. On this clonotype: Antigen: not known.

Looked up from germline, CDR1 is DFQATT and CDR2 is SNEGSKA (reference sequence). Trimming took off 5 bases at V and 7 bases at J, with 12 bases between the two ends. This CDR3 has 13 amino acids. Whole-study findings and limits: Ophthalmopathy was told apart from stable hyperthyroidism by a 13 V-J model. The model identified upcoming ophthalmopathy a median approximately six months ahead of onset.

The specimen was blood. The origin of this receptor is a woman aged 45-65 years with Graves' hyperthyroidism that later progressed to Graves' ophthalmopathy. The rearrangement links TRBV20-1 to TRBJ1-6; maybe TRBD1 (5 bases). CDR3 loop: CSAGAYGNSPLHF. CDR3 bases: TGCAGTGCTGGGGCCTATGGGAATTCACCCCTCCACTTT.